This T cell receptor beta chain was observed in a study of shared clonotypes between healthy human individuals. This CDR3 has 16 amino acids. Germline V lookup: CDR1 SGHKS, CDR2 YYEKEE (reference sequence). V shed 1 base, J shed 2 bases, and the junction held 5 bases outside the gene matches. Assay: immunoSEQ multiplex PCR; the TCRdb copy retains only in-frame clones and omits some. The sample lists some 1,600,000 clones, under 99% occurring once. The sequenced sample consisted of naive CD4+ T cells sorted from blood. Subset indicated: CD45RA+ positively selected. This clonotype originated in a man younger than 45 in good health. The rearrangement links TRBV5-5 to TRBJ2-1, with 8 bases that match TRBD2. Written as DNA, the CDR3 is TGTGCCAGCAGCTTGAACGGACTAGCTACCTACAATGAGCAGTTCTTC. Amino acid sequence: CASSLNGLATYNEQFF.